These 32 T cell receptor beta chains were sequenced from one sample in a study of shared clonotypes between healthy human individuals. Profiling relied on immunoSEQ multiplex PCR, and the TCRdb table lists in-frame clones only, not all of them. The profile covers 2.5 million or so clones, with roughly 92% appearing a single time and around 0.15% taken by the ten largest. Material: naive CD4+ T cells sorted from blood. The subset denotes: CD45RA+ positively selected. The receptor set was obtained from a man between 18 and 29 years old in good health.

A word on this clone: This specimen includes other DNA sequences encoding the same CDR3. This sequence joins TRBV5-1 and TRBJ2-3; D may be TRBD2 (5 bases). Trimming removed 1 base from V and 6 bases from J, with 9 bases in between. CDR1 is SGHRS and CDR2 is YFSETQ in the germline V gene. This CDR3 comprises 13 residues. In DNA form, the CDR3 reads TGCGCCAGCAGCTTGCCCCGCGGGGATACGCAGTATTTT. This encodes CASSLPRGDTQYF.

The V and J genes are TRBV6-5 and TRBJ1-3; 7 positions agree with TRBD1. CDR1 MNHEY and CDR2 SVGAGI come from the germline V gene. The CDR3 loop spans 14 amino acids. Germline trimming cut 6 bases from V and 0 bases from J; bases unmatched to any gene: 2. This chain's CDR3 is CASRGQSSGNTIYF. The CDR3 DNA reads TGTGCCAGCAGGGGACAGAGCTCTGGAAACACCATATATTTT.

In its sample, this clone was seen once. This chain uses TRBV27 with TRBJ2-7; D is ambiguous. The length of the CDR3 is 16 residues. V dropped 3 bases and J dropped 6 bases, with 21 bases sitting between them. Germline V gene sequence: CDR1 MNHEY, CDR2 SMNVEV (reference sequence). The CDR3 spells CASSFSSAPIASEQYF. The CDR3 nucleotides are TGTGCCAGCAGTTTCTCATCGGCCCCCATAGCCAGCGAGCAGTACTTC.

The CDR3 here is CASSVPSIGNEQFF. The CDR3 DNA reads TGCGCCAGCAGCGTCCCCTCCATCGGCAATGAGCAGTTCTTC. This rearrangement joins TRBV5-1 to TRBJ2-1; unclear D gene. In germline, CDR1 is SGHRS, CDR2 YFSETQ. The CDR3 contains 14 residues. V lost 4 bases, J lost 6 bases, and 14 bases lay in between. Full variable domain (outside the CDR3, taken from reference TRBV5-1 and TRBJ2-1): KAGVTQTPRYLIKTRGQQVTLSCSPISGHRSVSWYQQTPGQGLQFLFEYFSETQRNKGNFPGRFSGRQFSNSRSEMNVSTLELGDSALYLCASSVPSIGNEQFFGPGTRLTVL.

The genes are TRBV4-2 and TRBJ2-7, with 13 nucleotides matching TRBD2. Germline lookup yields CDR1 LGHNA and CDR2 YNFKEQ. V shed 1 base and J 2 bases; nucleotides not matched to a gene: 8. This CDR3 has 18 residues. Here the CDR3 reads CASSQGTSGRGGAYEQYF. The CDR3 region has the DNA TGTGCCAGCAGCCAAGGGACTAGCGGGAGAGGGGGGGCCTACGAGCAGTACTTC.

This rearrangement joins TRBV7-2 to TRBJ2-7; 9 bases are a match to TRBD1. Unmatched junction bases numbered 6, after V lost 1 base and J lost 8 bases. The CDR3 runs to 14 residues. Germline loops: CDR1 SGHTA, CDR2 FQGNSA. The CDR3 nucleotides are TGTGCCAGCAGCTTAGGTTTTGGGACAGGGCAGCAGTACTTC. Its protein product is CASSLGFGTGQQYF.

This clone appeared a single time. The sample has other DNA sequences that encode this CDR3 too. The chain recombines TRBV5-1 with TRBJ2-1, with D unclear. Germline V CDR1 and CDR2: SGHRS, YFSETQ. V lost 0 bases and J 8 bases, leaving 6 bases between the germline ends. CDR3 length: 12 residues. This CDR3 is CASSLVGHEQFF. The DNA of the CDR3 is TGCGCCAGCAGCTTGGTGGGTCATGAGCAGTTCTTC.

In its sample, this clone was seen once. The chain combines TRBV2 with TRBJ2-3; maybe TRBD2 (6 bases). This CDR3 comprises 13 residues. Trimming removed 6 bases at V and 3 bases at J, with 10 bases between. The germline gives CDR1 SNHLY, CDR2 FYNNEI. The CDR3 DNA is TGTGCCAGCAGGGCGGAGGGAACAGATACGCAGTATTTT. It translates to CASRAEGTDTQYF. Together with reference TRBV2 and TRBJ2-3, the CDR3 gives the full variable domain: EPEVTQTPSHQVTQMGQEVILRCVPISNHLYFYWYRQILGQKVEFLVSFYNNEISEKSEIFDDQFSVERPDGSNFTLKIRSTKLEDSAMYFCASRAEGTDTQYFGPGTRLTVL.

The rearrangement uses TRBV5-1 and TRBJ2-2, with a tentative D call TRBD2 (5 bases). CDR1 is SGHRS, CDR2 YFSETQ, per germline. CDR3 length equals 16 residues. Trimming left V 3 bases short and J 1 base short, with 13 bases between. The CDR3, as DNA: TGCGCCAGCAGCTCCCCAGCGGCCGTGAACACCGGGGAGCTGTTTTTT. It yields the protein CASSSPAAVNTGELFF.

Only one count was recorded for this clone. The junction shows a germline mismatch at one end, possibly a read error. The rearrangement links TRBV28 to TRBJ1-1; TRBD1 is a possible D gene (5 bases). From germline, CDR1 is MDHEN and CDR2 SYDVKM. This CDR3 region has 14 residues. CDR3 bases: TGTGCCAGCAGTTCGGCGGGGGTGAAGACTGAAGCTTTCTTT. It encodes CASSSAGVKTEAFF. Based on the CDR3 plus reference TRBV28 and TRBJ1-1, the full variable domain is DVKVTQSSRYLVKRTGEKVFLECVQDMDHENMFWYRQDPGLGLRLIYFSYDVKMKEKGDIPEGYSVSREKKERFSLILESASTNQTSMYLCASSSAGVKTEAFFGQGTRLTVV.

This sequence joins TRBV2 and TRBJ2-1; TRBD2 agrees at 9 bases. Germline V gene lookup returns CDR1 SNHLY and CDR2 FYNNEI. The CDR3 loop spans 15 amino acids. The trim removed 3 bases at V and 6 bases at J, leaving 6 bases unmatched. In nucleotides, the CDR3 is TGTGCCAGCAGTGATTATAGCGGGGGTTCCAATGAGCAGTTCTTC. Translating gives CASSDYSGGSNEQFF.

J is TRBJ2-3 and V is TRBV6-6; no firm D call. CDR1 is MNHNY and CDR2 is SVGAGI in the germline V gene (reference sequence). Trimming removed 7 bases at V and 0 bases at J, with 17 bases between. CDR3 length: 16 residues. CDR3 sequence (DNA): TGTGCCAGCACCCCACCTCGGCAGGCTAGCACAGATACGCAGTATTTT. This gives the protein CASTPPRQASTDTQYF.

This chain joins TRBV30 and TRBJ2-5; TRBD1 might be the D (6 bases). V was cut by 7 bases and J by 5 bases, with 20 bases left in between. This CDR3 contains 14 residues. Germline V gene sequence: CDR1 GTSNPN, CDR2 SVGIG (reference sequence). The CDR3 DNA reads TGTGCCTACGATGGGGCCAGGGGCTGGGAGACCCAGTACTTC. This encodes CAYDGARGWETQYF.

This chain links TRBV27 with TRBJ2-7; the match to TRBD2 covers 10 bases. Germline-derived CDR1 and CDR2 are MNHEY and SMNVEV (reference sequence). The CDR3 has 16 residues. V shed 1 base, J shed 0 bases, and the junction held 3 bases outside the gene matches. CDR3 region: CASSLFPSGGSYEQYF. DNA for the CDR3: TGTGCCAGCAGTTTATTTCCTAGCGGGGGCTCCTACGAGCAGTACTTC.

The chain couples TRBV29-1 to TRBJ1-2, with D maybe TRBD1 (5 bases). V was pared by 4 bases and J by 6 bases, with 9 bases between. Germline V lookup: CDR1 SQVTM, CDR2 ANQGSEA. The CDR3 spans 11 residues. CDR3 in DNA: TGCAGCGTTGGGGGGAATGATGGCTACACCTTC. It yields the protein CSVGGNDGYTF.

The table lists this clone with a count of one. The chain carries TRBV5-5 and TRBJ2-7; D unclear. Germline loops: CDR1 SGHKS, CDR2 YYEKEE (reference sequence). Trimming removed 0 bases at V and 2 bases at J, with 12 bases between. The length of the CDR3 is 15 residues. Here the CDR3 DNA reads TGTGCCAGCAGCTTGGATCTTTTGGCCCCCTACGAGCAGTACTTC. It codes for CASSLDLLAPYEQYF.

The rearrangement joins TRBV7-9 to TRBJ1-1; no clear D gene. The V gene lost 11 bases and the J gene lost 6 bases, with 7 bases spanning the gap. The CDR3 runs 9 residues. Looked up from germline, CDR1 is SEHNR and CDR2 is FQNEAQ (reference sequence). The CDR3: CAFTPEAFF. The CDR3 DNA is TGTGCCTTCACCCCTGAAGCTTTCTTT.

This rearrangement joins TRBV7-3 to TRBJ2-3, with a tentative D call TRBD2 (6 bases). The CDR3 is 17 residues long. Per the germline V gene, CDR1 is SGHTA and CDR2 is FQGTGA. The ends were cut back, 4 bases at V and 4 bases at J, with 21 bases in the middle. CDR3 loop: CASSYPAPAGTADTQYF. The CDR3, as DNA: TGTGCCAGCAGCTACCCAGCCCCAGCGGGTACGGCAGATACGCAGTATTTT.

CDR3 nucleotide sequence: TGTGCCAGCAGCCCACGGGACAGGGCTGCCGGCTACACCTTC. Translated, it gives CASSPRDRAAGYTF. The chain has TRBV9 and TRBJ1-2, with 9 bases identical to TRBD1. The CDR3 consists of 14 residues. Germline values: CDR1 SGDLS, CDR2 YYNGEE. V lost 4 bases and J lost 8; bases outside the gene matches: 9.

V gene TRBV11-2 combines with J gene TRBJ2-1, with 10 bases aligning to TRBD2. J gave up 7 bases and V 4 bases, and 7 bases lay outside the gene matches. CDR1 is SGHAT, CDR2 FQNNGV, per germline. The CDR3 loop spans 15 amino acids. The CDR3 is CASSSTSGVGNEQFF. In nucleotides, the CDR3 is TGTGCCAGCAGCTCCACTAGCGGGGTGGGGAATGAGCAGTTCTTC.

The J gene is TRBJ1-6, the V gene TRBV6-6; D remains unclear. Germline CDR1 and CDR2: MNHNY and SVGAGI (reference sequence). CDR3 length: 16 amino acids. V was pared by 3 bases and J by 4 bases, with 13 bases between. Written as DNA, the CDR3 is TGTGCCAGCAGTTATGGGCAGGTTCAGTATAATTCACCCCTCCACTTT. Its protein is CASSYGQVQYNSPLHF.

For the CDR3, the DNA is TGCGCCAGCAGCCCTCCCGGGGGGAGTCAGCCCCAGCATTTT. Its translation: CASSPPGGSQPQHF. The chain links TRBV10-2 to TRBJ1-5; a weak D match, TRBD1 (5 bases). The CDR3 spans 14 residues. The germline CDR1 and CDR2 sequences are WSHSY and SAAADI. With 6 bases removed from V and 6 bases from J, the gap between germline ends came to 15 bases.

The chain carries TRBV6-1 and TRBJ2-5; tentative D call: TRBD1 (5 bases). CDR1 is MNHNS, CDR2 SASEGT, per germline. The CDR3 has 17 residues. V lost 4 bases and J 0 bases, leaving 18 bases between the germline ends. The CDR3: CASSAPLLGAYQETQYF. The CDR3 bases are TGTGCCAGCAGTGCCCCCCTTCTAGGGGCCTACCAAGAGACCCAGTACTTC.

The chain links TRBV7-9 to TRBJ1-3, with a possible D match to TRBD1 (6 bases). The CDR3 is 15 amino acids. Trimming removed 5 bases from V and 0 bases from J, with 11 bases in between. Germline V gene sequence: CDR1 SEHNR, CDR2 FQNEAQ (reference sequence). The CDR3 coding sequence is TGTGCCAGCAGCCCGGACAGCAGCTCTGGAAACACCATATATTTT. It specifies CASSPDSSSGNTIYF. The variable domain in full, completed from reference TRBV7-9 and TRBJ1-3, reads DTGVSQNPRHKITKRGQNVTFRCDPISEHNRLYWYRQTLGQGPEFLTYFQNEAQLEKSRLLSDRFSAERPKGSFSTLEIQRTEQGDSAMYLCASSPDSSSGNTIYFGEGSWLTVV.

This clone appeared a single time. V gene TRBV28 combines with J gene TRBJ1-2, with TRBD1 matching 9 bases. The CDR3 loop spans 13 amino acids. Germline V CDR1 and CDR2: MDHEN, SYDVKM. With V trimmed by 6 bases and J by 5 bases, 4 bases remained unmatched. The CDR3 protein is CASSRDRVYGYTF. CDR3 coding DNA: TGTGCCAGCAGCCGGGACAGGGTTTATGGCTACACCTTC.

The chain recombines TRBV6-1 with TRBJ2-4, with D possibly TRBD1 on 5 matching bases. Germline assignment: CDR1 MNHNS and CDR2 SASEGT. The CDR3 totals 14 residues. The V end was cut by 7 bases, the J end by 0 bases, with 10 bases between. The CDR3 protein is CASNEDIAKNIQYF. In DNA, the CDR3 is TGTGCCAGCAACGAGGACATAGCCAAAAACATTCAGTACTTC.

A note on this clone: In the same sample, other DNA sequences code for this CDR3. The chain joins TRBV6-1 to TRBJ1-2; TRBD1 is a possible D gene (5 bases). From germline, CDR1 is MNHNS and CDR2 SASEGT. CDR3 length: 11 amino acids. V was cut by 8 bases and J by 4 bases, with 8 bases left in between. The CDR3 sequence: CASGQGYGYTF. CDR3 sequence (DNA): TGTGCCAGCGGCCAGGGCTATGGCTACACCTTC.

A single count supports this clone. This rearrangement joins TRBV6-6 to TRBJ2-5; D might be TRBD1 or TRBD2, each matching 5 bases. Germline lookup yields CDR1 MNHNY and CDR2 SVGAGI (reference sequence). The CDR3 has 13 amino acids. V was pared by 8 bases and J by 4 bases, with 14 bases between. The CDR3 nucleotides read TGTGCCAGCGCGAGGGGAGAAGGAGAGACCCAGTACTTC. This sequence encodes CASARGEGETQYF.

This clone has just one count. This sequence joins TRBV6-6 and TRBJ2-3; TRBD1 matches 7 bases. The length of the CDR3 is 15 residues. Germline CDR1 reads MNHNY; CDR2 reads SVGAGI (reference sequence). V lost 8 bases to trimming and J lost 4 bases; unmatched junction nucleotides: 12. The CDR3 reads CASRYWGQGADTQYF. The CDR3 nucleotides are TGTGCCAGCCGATATTGGGGGCAGGGGGCAGATACGCAGTATTTT.

CDR3 in amino acids: CAISEPAGSSYEQYF. DNA for the CDR3: TGTGCCATCAGTGAGCCGGCAGGTAGCTCCTACGAGCAGTACTTC. This chain joins TRBV10-3 and TRBJ2-7; no firm D call. The CDR3 contains 15 residues. Trimming cost V 2 bases and J 0 bases, with 11 bases left between them. Germline CDR1 and CDR2: ENHRY and SYGVKD.

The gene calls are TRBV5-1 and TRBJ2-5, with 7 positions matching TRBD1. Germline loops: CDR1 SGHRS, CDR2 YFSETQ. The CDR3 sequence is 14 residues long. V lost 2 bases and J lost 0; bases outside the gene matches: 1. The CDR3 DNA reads TGCGCCAGCAGCTTACAGGGGAACCAAGAGACCCAGTACTTC. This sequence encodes CASSLQGNQETQYF.

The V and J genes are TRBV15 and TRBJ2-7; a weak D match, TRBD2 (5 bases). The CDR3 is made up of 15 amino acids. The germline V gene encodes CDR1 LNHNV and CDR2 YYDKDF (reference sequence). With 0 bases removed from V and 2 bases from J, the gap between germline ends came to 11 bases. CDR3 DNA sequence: TGTGCCACCAGCAGAGAACGAGGGAATCCCTACGAGCAGTACTTC. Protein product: CATSRERGNPYEQYF.